Below, 24 T cell receptor beta chains from the same sample are listed, as sequenced in a study of neurological immune-mediated disorders. Each CDR3 protein gets one entry after TCRdb re-called the 5' RACE reads with MiXCR. Of about 49,000 distinct CDR3 sequences listed, approximately 8.4% are singletons. The time point denotes: longitudinal time-point 3. Material: PBMCs. These TCRs come from a woman aged 40 to 50 in good health.

J is TRBJ2-2 and V is TRBV10-2; the D gene is possibly TRBD2 (5 bases). Germline V gene lookup returns CDR1 WSHSY and CDR2 SAAADI. The CDR3 runs to 13 residues. The V end was cut by 5 bases, the J end by 6 bases, with 10 bases between. CDR3 in amino acids: CASSTYGAGELFF. CDR3 nucleotides: TGCGCCAGCAGTACGTACGGGGCCGGGGAGCTGTTTTTT.

This clonotype was seen more than once but under ten times. V is TRBV5-1 and J is TRBJ2-3, with a weak D call TRBD1 (6 bases). V was pared by 4 bases and J by 2 bases, with 11 bases between. Germline CDR1 and CDR2: SGHRS and YFSETQ. CDR3 length: 14 residues. The CDR3: CASSPGQTTDTQYF. CDR3 nucleotide sequence: TGCGCCAGCAGCCCCGGACAGACCACAGATACGCAGTATTTT.

This clonotype was observed many times. V is TRBV29-1 and J is TRBJ1-1; D is perhaps TRBD1 (5 bases). CDR3 length: 14 amino acids. Germline V gene sequence: CDR1 SQVTM, CDR2 ANQGSEA. With 2 bases removed from V and 0 bases from J, the gap between germline ends came to 10 bases. The CDR3, as DNA: TGCAGCGTTGAAAGACAGTCCATGAACACTGAAGCTTTCTTT. Protein sequence: CSVERQSMNTEAFF.

This clonotype was recorded many times. The gene calls are TRBV5-1 and TRBJ2-7; D gene uncertain. Germline V gene lookup returns CDR1 SGHRS and CDR2 YFSETQ. CDR3 length equals 15 residues. The ends were cut back, 0 bases at V and 0 bases at J, with 10 bases in the middle. The CDR3 nucleotides are TGCGCCAGCAGCTTGGACGTTGTCCTCTCCTACGAGCAGTACTTC. This gives the protein CASSLDVVLSYEQYF.

Concerning this clonotype itself: Given a much more abundant clone one base away, this may be a read error. The rearrangement links TRBV24-1 to TRBJ2-1; 9 bases line up with TRBD2. The CDR3 consists of 16 residues. Germline lookup yields CDR1 KGHDR and CDR2 SFDVKD. The J segment lost 9 bases and the V segment lost 4 bases, leaving 12 bases of the junction unmatched. The CDR3 spells CATSEPGTSLGIEQFF. The CDR3 coding sequence is TGTGCCACCAGTGAGCCCGGGACTAGCCTGGGAATTGAGCAGTTCTTC.

Many counts were recorded for this clonotype. The chain uses TRBV12-3 or TRBV12-4 and TRBJ2-2, with D perhaps given as TRBD1 or TRBD2 (5 bases each). There are 13 residues in the CDR3. V was cut by 4 bases and J by 5 bases, with 8 bases left in between. In DNA, the CDR3 is TGTGCCAGCAGTTCCAGGGAGACCGGGGAGCTGTTTTTT. Translating it yields CASSSRETGELFF.

There are many counts of this clonotype. This rearrangement joins TRBV5-1 to TRBJ2-5; D possibly uses TRBD1 or TRBD2 (5 bases each). Germline V gene sequence: CDR1 SGHRS, CDR2 YFSETQ. Trimming pared 4 bases from V and 5 bases from J, leaving 15 bases between. CDR3 length: 14 amino acids. CDR3 DNA sequence: TGCGCCAGCAGCGAGGGGTGGCAGAGGGAGACCCAGTACTTC. It specifies CASSEGWQRETQYF.

This clonotype has at least ten counts. V is TRBV4-3 and J is TRBJ1-4; tentative D call: TRBD1 (5 bases). Trimming removed 0 bases at V and 7 bases at J, with 15 bases between. CDR3 length equals 16 residues. The V gene's germline CDR1 is LGHNA and CDR2 YSLEER. Written as DNA, the CDR3 is TGCGCCAGCAGCCAAGATGGTACAGGAGGTTTTGAAAAACTGTTTTTT. This encodes CASSQDGTGGFEKLFF.

This clonotype was counted at least ten times. The chain is built from TRBV29-1 and TRBJ2-4; 8 bases fit TRBD1. Germline V CDR1 and CDR2: SQVTM, ANQGSEA. With V trimmed by 4 bases and J by 6 bases, 5 bases remained unmatched. The CDR3 sequence is 13 residues long. CDR3 in DNA: TGCAGCGTTGGGGGGACAGGAGGAAACATTCAGTACTTC. Encoded protein: CSVGGTGGNIQYF.

This clonotype came up many times. This chain connects TRBV6-5 to TRBJ2-3; the D is unclear. V lost 2 bases and J 5 bases, leaving 5 bases between the germline ends. The CDR3 runs to 12 residues. Germline CDR1 and CDR2: MNHEY and SVGAGI. The CDR3 nucleotides read TGTGCCAGCAGTTACCCTGAAGATACGCAGTATTTT. Amino acids: CASSYPEDTQYF.

This clonotype was seen more than once but under ten times. The rearrangement joins TRBV5-1 to TRBJ2-1; 10 nucleotides match TRBD2. V trimming: 6 bases; J trimming: 10 bases; junction bases outside the gene matches: 7. Germline CDR1 reads SGHRS; CDR2 reads YFSETQ. The CDR3 sequence is 13 residues long. Here the CDR3 reads CASNQRGGLEQFF. In DNA form, the CDR3 reads TGCGCCAGCAACCAGCGGGGGGGCCTAGAGCAGTTCTTC. The whole variable domain, filled in from reference TRBV5-1 and TRBJ2-1, reads KAGVTQTPRYLIKTRGQQVTLSCSPISGHRSVSWYQQTPGQGLQFLFEYFSETQRNKGNFPGRFSGRQFSNSRSEMNVSTLELGDSALYLCASNQRGGLEQFFGPGTRLTVL.

Many counts were recorded for this clonotype. The CDR3 here is CASSRTSGRAGEQFF. CDR3 DNA sequence: TGTGCCAGCAGCCGAACTAGCGGGAGGGCCGGTGAGCAGTTCTTC. The chain has TRBV3-1 and TRBJ2-1; TRBD2 aligns across 13 bases. J was trimmed by 9 bases and V by 4 bases; bases with no gene match: 6. CDR3 length equals 15 residues. CDR1 is LGHDT, CDR2 YNNKEL, per germline (reference sequence).

This clonotype was seen many times. The chain recombines TRBV10-1 with TRBJ2-7; TRBD2 aligns across 11 bases. Germline CDR1 reads WNHNN; CDR2 reads SYGVQD (reference sequence). The CDR3 extends over 15 amino acids. V gave up 0 bases and J gave up 5 bases; unmatched junction bases: 3. CDR3 loop: CASSESLAGGHEQYF. The CDR3 nucleotides read TGCGCCAGCAGTGAGTCGCTAGCGGGGGGCCACGAGCAGTACTTC.

V is TRBV10-3 and J is TRBJ1-5; D is possibly TRBD1 (5 bases). Germline CDR1 and CDR2: ENHRY and SYGVKD. The CDR3 totals 15 residues. Trimming pared 3 bases from V and 4 bases from J, leaving 13 bases between. DNA of the CDR3: TGTGCCATCAGTGACCCGGGGGGAAAAAATCAGCCCCAGCATTTT. It translates to CAISDPGGKNQPQHF.

This clonotype was recorded many times. The chain links TRBV14 to TRBJ2-3; tentative D call: TRBD2 (5 bases). Trimming stripped 2 bases from V and 5 bases from J, with 20 bases between. Germline CDR1 and CDR2: SGHDN and FVKESK. CDR3 length: 17 amino acids. The CDR3 DNA follows: TGTGCCAGCAGCCAACTTGGGAGTCTACCTTATCAAGATACGCAGTATTTT. It yields the protein CASSQLGSLPYQDTQYF.

This clonotype was counted at least ten times. V and J are TRBV27 and TRBJ1-4, with D possibly matching TRBD1 (6 bases). The germline V gene encodes CDR1 MNHEY and CDR2 SMNVEV (reference sequence). V lost 1 base and J 8 bases, leaving 11 bases between the germline ends. There are 14 residues in the CDR3. In DNA form, the CDR3 reads TGTGCCAGCAGTTTATACAGGGCCGACGAAAAACTGTTTTTT. This translates into CASSLYRADEKLFF.

This clonotype was recorded at least ten times. The chain carries TRBV15 and TRBJ1-1; a possible D gene is TRBD1 (6 bases). Trimming left V 6 bases short and J 2 bases short, with 13 bases between. The CDR3 runs to 14 residues. CDR1 is LNHNV and CDR2 is YYDKDF in the germline V gene (reference sequence). CDR3 sequence: CATSTGQPNTEAFF. CDR3 sequence (DNA): TGTGCCACCAGTACCGGACAGCCAAACACTGAAGCTTTCTTT. Filled out from reference TRBV15 and TRBJ1-1, the complete variable domain reads DAMVIQNPRYQVTQFGKPVTLSCSQTLNHNVMYWYQQKSSQAPKLLFHYYDKDFNNEADTPDNFQSRRPNTSFCFLDIRSPGLGDTAMYLCATSTGQPNTEAFFGQGTRLTVV.

The chain couples TRBV10-2 to TRBJ2-5; D is ambiguous. CDR3 size: 14 residues. CDR1 is WSHSY and CDR2 is SAAADI in the germline V gene. The ends were cut back, 11 bases at V and 2 bases at J, with 18 bases in the middle. The CDR3 DNA sequence: TGCGCCTCCTCACCAATGTCGGGTCAAGAGACCCAGTACTTC. It yields the protein CASSPMSGQETQYF.

This clonotype was counted between two and nine times. The chain links TRBV12-3 or TRBV12-4 to TRBJ2-1; D call uncertain. The CDR3 totals 13 residues. The V end was cut by 5 bases, the J end by 9 bases, with 14 bases between. This chain's CDR3 is CASSRAPKSEQFF. The CDR3 region has the DNA TGTGCCAGCAGTCGAGCCCCTAAAAGTGAGCAGTTCTTC.

The table lists this clonotype with many counts. The V gene is TRBV4-1, the J gene TRBJ1-1, with D tentatively TRBD1 (6 bases). V gave up 6 bases and J gave up 3 bases, with 17 bases separating them. The CDR3 totals 15 residues. CDR1 and CDR2 from the germline V gene are MGHRA and YSYEKL. CDR3 nucleotide sequence: TGCGCCAGCAGACTGTCAACAGGGCAGGACACTGAAGCTTTCTTT. Translated, it gives CASRLSTGQDTEAFF.

Many counts were recorded for this clonotype. The chain links TRBV7-2 to TRBJ1-2, with D uncertain. The CDR3 contains 14 residues. The germline CDR1 and CDR2 sequences are SGHTA and FQGNSA. Trimming stripped 0 bases from V and 1 base from J, with 6 bases between. The CDR3 sequence: CASSLAGSNYGYTF. CDR3 DNA: TGTGCCAGCAGCTTAGCTGGGAGTAACTATGGCTACACCTTC. Based on the CDR3 plus reference TRBV7-2 and TRBJ1-2, the full variable domain is GAGVSQSPSNKVTEKGKDVELRCDPISGHTALYWYRQSLGQGLEFLIYFQGNSAPDKSGLPSDRFSAERTGGSVSTLTIQRTQQEDSAVYLCASSLAGSNYGYTFGSGTRLTVV.

This clonotype was picked up many times. The V call is TRBV20-1, the J call TRBJ1-2; TRBD1 matches at 11 bases. Germline V gives CDR1 DFQATT, CDR2 SNEGSKA (reference sequence). This CDR3 has 17 amino acids. Trimming took 1 base from V and 6 from J; bases not matched to a gene: 13. The CDR3 DNA reads TGCAGTGCTAGAGGCGGACAGGGGGCAGGGGACCTGAATGGCTACACCTTC. Translating gives CSARGGQGAGDLNGYTF.

This clonotype was seen a few times. The gene calls are TRBV20-1 and TRBJ2-6, with 7 bases matching TRBD1. This CDR3 region has 16 residues. Germline lookup yields CDR1 DFQATT and CDR2 SNEGSKA (reference sequence). V lost 5 bases and J lost 0; bases outside the gene matches: 7. The CDR3: CSAGWDSSSGANVLTF. The DNA for the CDR3 is TGCAGTGCTGGATGGGACAGCAGCTCTGGGGCCAACGTCCTGACTTTC.

This clonotype was found many times. V and J are TRBV5-1 and TRBJ2-7; D is unresolved. CDR1 and CDR2 (germline): SGHRS, YFSETQ. There are 14 residues in the CDR3. V shed 3 bases and J shed 4 bases, with 14 bases lying between them. This chain's CDR3 is CASSSYPIAYEQYF. CDR3 DNA: TGCGCCAGCAGCTCTTACCCGATAGCATACGAGCAGTACTTC.